Reported below is one T cell receptor beta chain. The entry originates in a study of blood T cell repertoires in COVID-19. Study as a whole: Collection of acute and convalescent COVID-19 samples took place in the United States, Italy and Spain. The cDNA or gDNA used as material had been derived from T cells, B-cell-depleted T cells, or PBMCs.

The germline V gene has CDR1 SGHRS and CDR2 YFSETQ. The CDR3 runs 16 residues. J gave up 5 bases and V 4 bases, and 15 bases lay outside the gene matches. The authors' processing: By means of reference gene primer amplification, nucleated cell counts were estimated. Repertoires were generated with immunoSEQ multiplex PCR, while TCRdb's copy carries only in-frame clones and drops some. The D gene and trimming were derived from the DNA, and the V and J assignments and clone size from that table. This table holds 55,000 to 75,000 clones, more than 70% found once. Patients in Seattle were enrolled during active infection, then followed longitudinally.

The rearrangement links TRBV5-1 to TRBJ2-7, with TRBD2 matching 7 bases. Material: peripheral blood. The receptor's source is a man in his sixties with COVID-19, enrolled during active disease. The CDR3 region is CASSPDGGGSLDEQYF. CDR3 nucleotides: TGCGCCAGCAGCCCTGACGGGGGAGGGAGTTTAGACGAGCAGTACTTC.